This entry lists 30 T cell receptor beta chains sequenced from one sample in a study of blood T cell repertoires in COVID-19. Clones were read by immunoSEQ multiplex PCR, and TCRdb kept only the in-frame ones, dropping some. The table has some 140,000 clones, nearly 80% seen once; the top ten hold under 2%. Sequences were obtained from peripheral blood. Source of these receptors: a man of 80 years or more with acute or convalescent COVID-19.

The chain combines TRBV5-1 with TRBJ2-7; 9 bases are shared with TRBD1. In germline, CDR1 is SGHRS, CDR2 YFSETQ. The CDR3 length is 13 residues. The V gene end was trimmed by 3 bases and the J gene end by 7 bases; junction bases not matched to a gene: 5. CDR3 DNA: TGCGCCAGCAGCTGGGGACAGGGAGGGGAGCAGTACTTC. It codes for CASSWGQGGEQYF.

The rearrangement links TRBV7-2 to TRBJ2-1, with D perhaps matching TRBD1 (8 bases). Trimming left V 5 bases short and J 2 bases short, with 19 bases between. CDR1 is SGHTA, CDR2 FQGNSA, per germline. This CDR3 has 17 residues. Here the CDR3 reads CASSRAGGTGPYNEQFF. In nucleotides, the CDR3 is TGTGCCAGCAGCAGAGCCGGGGGGACAGGCCCCTACAATGAGCAGTTCTTC.

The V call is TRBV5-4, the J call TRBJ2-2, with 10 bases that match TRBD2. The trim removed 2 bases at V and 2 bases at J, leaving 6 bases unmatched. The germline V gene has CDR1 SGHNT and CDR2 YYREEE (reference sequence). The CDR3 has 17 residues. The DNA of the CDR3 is TGTGCCAGCAGCTTAGGTAGCGGGGGGCTAAACACCGGGGAGCTGTTTTTT. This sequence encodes CASSLGSGGLNTGELFF.

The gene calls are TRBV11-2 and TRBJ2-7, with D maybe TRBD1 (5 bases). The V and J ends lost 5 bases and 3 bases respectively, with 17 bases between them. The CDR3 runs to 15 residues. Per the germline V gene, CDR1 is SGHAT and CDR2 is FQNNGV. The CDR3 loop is CASSPQWPGHYEQYF. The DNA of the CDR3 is TGTGCCAGCAGCCCCCAGTGGCCAGGGCACTACGAGCAGTACTTC. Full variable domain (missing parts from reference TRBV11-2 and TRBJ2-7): EAGVAQSPRYKIIEKRQSVAFWCNPISGHATLYWYQQILGQGPKLLIQFQNNGVVDDSQLPKDRFSAERLKGVDSTLKIQPAKLEDSAVYLCASSPQWPGHYEQYFGPGTRLTVT.

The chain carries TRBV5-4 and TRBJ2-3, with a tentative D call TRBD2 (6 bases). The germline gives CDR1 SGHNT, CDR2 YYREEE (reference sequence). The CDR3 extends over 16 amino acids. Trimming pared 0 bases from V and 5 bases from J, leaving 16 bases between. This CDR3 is CASSLEGAGRGDTQYF. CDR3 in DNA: TGTGCCAGCAGCTTGGAGGGCGCGGGGCGCGGAGATACGCAGTATTTT.

Here the CDR3 DNA reads TGTGCCTATCAGGGGGATTTAAGGAATGAGCAGTTCTTC. It yields the protein CAYQGDLRNEQFF. The chain employs TRBV30 and TRBJ2-1, with 7 nucleotides matching TRBD1. CDR1 and CDR2 (germline): GTSNPN, SVGIG (reference sequence). The CDR3 has 13 amino acids. Losses at the gene ends were 7 bases for V and 7 bases for J; bases not matched to a gene: 10.

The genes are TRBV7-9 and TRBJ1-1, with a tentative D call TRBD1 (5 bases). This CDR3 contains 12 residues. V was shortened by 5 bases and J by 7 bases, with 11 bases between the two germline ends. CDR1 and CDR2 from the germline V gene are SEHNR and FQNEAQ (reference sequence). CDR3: CASSPSGDEAFF. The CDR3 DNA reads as TGTGCCAGCAGCCCGTCGGGGGATGAAGCTTTCTTT.

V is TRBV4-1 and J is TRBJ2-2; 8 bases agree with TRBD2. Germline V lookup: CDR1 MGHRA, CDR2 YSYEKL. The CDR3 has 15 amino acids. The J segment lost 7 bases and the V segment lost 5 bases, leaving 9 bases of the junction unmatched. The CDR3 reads CASSLSGGRYGELFF. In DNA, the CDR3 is TGCGCCAGCAGCTTAAGCGGGGGCCGATACGGGGAGCTGTTTTTT.

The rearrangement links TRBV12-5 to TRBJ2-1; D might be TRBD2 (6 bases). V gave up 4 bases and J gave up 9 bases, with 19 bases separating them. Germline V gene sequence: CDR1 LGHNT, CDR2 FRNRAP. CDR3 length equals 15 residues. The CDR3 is CASGSPGFYSGEQFF. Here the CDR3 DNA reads TGTGCTAGTGGTTCTCCAGGGTTTTATAGCGGTGAGCAGTTCTTC.

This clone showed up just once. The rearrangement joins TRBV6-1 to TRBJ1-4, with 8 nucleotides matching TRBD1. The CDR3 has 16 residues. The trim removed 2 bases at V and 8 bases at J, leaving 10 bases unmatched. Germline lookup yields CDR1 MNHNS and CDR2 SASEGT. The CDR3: CASSESMTGEREKLFF. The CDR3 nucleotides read TGTGCCAGCAGTGAATCCATGACAGGGGAAAGAGAAAAACTGTTTTTT.

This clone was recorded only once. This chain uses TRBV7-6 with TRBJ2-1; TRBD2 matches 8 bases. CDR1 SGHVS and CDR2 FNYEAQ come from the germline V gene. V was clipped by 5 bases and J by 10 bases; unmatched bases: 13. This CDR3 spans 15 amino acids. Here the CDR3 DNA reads TGTGCCAGCAGCCCATCTAGCGGGCTCACGCTGGAGCAGTTCTTC. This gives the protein CASSPSSGLTLEQFF.

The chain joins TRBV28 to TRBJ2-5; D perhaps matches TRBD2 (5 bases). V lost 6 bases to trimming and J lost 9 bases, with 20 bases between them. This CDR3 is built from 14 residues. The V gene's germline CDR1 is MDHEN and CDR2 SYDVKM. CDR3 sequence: CASSQDGNGWAQYF. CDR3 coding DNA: TGTGCCAGCAGCCAGGACGGGAACGGGTGGGCCCAGTACTTC.

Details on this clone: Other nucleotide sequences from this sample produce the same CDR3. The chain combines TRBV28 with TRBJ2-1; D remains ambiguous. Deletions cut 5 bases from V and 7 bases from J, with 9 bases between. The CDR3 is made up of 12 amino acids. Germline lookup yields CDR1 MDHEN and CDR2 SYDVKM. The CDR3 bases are TGTGCCAGCAGTGTAACGCGGAATGAGCAGTTCTTC. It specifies CASSVTRNEQFF. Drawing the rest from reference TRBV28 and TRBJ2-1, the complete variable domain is DVKVTQSSRYLVKRTGEKVFLECVQDMDHENMFWYRQDPGLGLRLIYFSYDVKMKEKGDIPEGYSVSREKKERFSLILESASTNQTSMYLCASSVTRNEQFFGPGTRLTVL.

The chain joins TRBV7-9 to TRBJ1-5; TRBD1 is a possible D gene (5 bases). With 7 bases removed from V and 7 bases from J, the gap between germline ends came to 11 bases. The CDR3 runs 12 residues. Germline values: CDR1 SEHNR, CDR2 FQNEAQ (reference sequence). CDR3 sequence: CASNSGGQPQHF. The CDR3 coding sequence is TGTGCCAGCAATTCGGGGGGGCAGCCCCAGCATTTT.

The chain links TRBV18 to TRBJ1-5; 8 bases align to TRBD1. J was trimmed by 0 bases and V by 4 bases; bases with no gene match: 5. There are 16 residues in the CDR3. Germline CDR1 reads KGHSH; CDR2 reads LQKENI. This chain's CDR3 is CASSQTTGDSNQPQHF. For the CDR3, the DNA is TGTGCCAGCTCACAGACGACAGGGGATAGCAATCAGCCCCAGCATTTT.

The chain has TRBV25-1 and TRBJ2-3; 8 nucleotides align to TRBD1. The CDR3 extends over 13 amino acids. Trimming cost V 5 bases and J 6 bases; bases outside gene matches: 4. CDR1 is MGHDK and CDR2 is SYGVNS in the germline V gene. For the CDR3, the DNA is TGTGCCAGCAGTAGGCAGGGGGCCGATACGCAGTATTTT. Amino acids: CASSRQGADTQYF.

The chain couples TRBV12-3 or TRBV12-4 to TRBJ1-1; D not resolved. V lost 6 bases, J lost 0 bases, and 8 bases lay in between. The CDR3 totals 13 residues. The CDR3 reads CASREQMNTEAFF. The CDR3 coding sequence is TGTGCCAGCAGAGAACAGATGAACACTGAAGCTTTCTTT.

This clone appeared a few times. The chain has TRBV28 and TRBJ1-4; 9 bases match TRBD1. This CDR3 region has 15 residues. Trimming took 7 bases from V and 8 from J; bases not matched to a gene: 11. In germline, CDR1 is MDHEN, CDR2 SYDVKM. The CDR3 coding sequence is TGTGCCAGCACCCCCGGGACAGGGTCTTTCGAAAAACTGTTTTTT. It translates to CASTPGTGSFEKLFF.

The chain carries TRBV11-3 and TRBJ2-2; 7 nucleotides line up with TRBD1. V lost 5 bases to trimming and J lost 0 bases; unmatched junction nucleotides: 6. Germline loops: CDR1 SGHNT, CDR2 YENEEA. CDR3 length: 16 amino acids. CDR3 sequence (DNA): TGTGCCAGCAGCATAACAGGGGCTCCGAACACCGGGGAGCTGTTTTTT. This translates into CASSITGAPNTGELFF.

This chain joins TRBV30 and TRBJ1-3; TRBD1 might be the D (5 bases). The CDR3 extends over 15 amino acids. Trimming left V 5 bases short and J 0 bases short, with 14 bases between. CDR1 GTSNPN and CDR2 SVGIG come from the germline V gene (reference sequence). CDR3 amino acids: CAWGAAGVSGNTIYF. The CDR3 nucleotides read TGTGCCTGGGGCGCCGCGGGGGTCTCTGGAAACACCATATATTTT.

DNA for the CDR3: TGCGCCAGCAGCTTAAGACTAGCCTTCCAAGAGACCCAGTACTTC. Translated: CASSLRLAFQETQYF. V gene TRBV5-1 combines with J gene TRBJ2-5; 7 bases match TRBD2. The CDR3 runs 15 residues. The J segment lost 1 base and the V segment lost 2 bases, leaving 5 bases of the junction unmatched. Germline-derived CDR1 and CDR2 are SGHRS and YFSETQ.

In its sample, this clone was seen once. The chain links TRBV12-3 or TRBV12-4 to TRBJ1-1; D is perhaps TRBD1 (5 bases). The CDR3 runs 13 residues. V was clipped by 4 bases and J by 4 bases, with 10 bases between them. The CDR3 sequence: CASSSARATEAFF. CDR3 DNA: TGTGCCAGCAGTTCCGCCAGGGCCACTGAAGCTTTCTTT.

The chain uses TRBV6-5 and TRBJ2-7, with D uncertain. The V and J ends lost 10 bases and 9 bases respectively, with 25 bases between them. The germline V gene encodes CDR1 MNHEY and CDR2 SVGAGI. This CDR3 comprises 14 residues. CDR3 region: CATLQYSPNGRQYF. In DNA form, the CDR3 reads TGTGCCACCCTCCAATACAGTCCCAATGGTAGGCAGTACTTC.

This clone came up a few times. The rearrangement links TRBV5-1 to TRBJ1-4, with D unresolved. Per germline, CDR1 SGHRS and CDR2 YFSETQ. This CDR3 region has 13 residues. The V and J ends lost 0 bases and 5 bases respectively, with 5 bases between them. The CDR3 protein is CASSLAGNEKLFF. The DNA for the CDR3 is TGCGCCAGCAGCTTGGCCGGGAATGAAAAACTGTTTTTT. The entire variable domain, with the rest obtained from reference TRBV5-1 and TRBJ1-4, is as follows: KAGVTQTPRYLIKTRGQQVTLSCSPISGHRSVSWYQQTPGQGLQFLFEYFSETQRNKGNFPGRFSGRQFSNSRSEMNVSTLELGDSALYLCASSLAGNEKLFFGSGTQLSVL.

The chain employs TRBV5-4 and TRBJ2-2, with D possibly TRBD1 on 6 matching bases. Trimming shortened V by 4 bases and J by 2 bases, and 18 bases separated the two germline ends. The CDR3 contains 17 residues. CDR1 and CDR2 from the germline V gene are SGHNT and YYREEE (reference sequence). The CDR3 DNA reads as TGTGCCAGCAGCACCTTACAGGGCGCGGAAAACACCGGGGAGCTGTTTTTT. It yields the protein CASSTLQGAENTGELFF.

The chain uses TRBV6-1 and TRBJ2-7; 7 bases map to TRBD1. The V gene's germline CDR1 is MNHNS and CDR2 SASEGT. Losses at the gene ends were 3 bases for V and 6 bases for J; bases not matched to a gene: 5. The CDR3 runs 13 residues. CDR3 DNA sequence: TGTGCCAGCAGTGAGGGTGCAGGGGGCGAGCAGTACGTC. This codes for CASSEGAGGEQYV.

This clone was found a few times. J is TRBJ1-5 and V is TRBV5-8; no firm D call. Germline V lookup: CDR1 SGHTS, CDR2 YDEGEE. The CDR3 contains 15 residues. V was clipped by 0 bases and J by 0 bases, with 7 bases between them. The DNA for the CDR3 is TGTGCCAGCAGCTTGGGGCAGTTTAGCAATCAGCCCCAGCATTTT. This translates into CASSLGQFSNQPQHF.

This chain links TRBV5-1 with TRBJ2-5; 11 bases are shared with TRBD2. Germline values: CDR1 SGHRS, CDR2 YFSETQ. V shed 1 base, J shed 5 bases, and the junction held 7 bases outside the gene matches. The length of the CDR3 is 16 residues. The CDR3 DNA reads TGCGCCAGCAGCTTGTCTAGCGGGGGGCCTGAGGAGACCCAGTACTTC. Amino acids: CASSLSSGGPEETQYF.

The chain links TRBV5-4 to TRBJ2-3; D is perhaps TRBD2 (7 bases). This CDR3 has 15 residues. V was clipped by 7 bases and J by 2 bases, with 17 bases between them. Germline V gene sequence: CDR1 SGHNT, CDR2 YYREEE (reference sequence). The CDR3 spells CASLLYRGATDTQYF. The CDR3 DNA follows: TGTGCCAGCCTGCTTTATCGGGGGGCCACAGATACGCAGTATTTT.

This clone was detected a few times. The DNA of the CDR3 is TGTGCCAGCACCCGCCCCAGCTCTGGAAACACCATATATTTT. Translating it yields CASTRPSSGNTIYF. The V and J genes are TRBV6-5 and TRBJ1-3; D unresolved. Trimming removed 7 bases at V and 0 bases at J, with 10 bases between. The CDR3 length is 14 residues. Germline-derived CDR1 and CDR2 are MNHEY and SVGAGI.